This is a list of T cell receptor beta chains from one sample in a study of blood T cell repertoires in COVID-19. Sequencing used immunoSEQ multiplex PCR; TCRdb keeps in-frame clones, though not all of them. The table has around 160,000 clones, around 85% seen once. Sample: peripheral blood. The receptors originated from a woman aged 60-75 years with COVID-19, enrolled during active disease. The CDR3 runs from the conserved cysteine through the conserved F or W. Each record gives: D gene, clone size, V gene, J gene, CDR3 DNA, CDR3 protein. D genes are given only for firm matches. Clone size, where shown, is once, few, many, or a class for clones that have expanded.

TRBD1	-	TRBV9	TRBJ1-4	TGTGCCAGCAGCGTAGGAGACAGGGTTAATGAAAAACTGTTTTTT	CASSVGDRVNEKLFF
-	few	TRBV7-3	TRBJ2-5	TGTGCCAGCAGCCTTACTAGAAATCAAGAGACCCAGTACTTC	CASSLTRNQETQYF
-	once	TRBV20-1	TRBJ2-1	TGCAGTGCTACCTCAGGGTACGAGCAGTTCTTC	CSATSGYEQFF
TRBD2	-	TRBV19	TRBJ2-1	TGTGCCAGTAGTCCGGCTAGCGGGGGCCGCTACAATGAGCAGTTCTTC	CASSPASGGRYNEQFF
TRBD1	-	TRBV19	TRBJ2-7	TGTGCCAGTTCTCGGACAGGGATCGACGAGCAGTACTTC	CASSRTGIDEQYF
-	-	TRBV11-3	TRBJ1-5	TGTGCCAGCAGCTTTATACATAATCGCAATCAGCCCCAGCATTTT	CASSFIHNRNQPQHF
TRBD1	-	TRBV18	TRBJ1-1	TGTGCCAGCTCACCCCGGACAGGGCCCCTAACCGAAGCTTTCTTT	CASSPRTGPLTEAFF
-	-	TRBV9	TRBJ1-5	TGTGCCAGCAGCGTAGGCGCAGACAATAGCAATCAGCCCCAGCATTTT	CASSVGADNSNQPQHF
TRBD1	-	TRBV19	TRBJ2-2	TGTGCCAGTACCCGGGACAGGCAGAACACCGGGGAGCTGTTTTTT	CASTRDRQNTGELFF
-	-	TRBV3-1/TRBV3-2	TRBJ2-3	TGTGCCAGCAGCCAGGGTCGGGGCACAGATACGCAGTATTTT	CASSQGRGTDTQYF
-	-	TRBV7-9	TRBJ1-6	TGTGCCAGCAGCTTAGGAACCGACAGCCGCCCTTACTATAATTCACCCCTCCACTTT	CASSLGTDSRPYYNSPLHF
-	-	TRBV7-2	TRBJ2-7	TGTGCCAGCAGCTTAGATGTCCGCAGGGAGCAGTACTTC	CASSLDVRREQYF
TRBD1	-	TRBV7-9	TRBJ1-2	TGTGCCAGCAGCTTAGGGCGGACAGGGCATGGCTACACCTTC	CASSLGRTGHGYTF
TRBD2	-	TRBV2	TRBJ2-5	TGTGCCAGCAACCCATACGGTACTAGCGGGACCCAAGAGACCCAGTACTTC	CASNPYGTSGTQETQYF
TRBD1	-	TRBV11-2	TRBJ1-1	TGTGCCAGCTCTGGGACAGGGCGATCTGAAGCTTTCTTT	CASSGTGRSEAFF
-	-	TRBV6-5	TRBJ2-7	TGTGCCAGCAGTCCCGCCCTCGGGGAGCAGTACTTC	CASSPALGEQYF
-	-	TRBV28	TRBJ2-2	TGTGCCAGCAGTTTGTCCCCAACCGGGGAGCTGTTTTTT	CASSLSPTGELFF
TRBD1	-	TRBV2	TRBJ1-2	TGTGCCAGCACCGAGGGAAGGACAGGGTGGGACTACACCTTC	CASTEGRTGWDYTF
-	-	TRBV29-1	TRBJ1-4	TGCAGCGTCGGCTACGGGACACAGAATGAAAAACTGTTTTTT	CSVGYGTQNEKLFF
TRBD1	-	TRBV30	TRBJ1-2	TGTGCCTGGATCATCCAGGGGGCTGATGGCTACACCTTC	CAWIIQGADGYTF
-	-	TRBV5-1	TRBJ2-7	TGCGCCAGCCTACCCCCGGGCAGGGCCTACGAGCAGTACTTC	CASLPPGRAYEQYF
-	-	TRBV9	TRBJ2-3	TGTGCCAGCAGCCCGGAGGACAGTCCGGATACGCAGTATTTT	CASSPEDSPDTQYF
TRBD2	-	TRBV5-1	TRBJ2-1	TGCGCCAGCAGCTTGGAAGGTAGCGGGGGTTCCCACAATGAGCAGTTCTTC	CASSLEGSGGSHNEQFF
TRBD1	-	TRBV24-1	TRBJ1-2	TGTGCCACCAGTGCAGGACAGGGCCCCGGCTACACCTTC	CATSAGQGPGYTF
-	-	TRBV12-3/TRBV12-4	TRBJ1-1	TGTGCCAGCAGCTACCGGAACACTGAAGCTTTCTTT	CASSYRNTEAFF
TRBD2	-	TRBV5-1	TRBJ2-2	TGCGCCAGCAGCTTGGAGCCAGCGGGGGGGCCCACCGGGGAGCTGTTTTTT	CASSLEPAGGPTGELFF
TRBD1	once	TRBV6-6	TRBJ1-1	TGTGCCAGCTCTTTATTAGGGACAGGGACTGAAGCTTTCTTT	CASSLLGTGTEAFF
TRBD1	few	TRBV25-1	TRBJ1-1	TGTGCCAGCAAAAGAGGGGGCAGGAACACTGAAGCTTTCTTT	CASKRGGRNTEAFF
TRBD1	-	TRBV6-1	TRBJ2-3	TGTGCCAGCAGTGAAGCAGGGGGCGCGGGCACAGATACGCAGTATTTT	CASSEAGGAGTDTQYF
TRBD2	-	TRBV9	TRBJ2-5	TGTGCCAGCAGTGCGACTAGCTCCGGGGTAATGGAAACCCAGTACTTC	CASSATSSGVMETQYF
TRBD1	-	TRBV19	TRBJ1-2	TGTGCCAGTAGTACCGGAACAGGGGGTATTAATTATGGCTACACCTTC	CASSTGTGGINYGYTF
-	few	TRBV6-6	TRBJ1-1	TGTGCCAGCAGTTACTCCCCACAGGACACTGAAGCTTTCTTT	CASSYSPQDTEAFF
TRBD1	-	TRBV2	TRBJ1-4	TGTGCCAGCAGCGAGGGGGCACTGATGACTAATGAAAAACTGTTTTTT	CASSEGALMTNEKLFF
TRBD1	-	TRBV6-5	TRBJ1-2	TGTGCCAGCAGGCGTTCTGGGACAGCCTATGGCTACACCTTC	CASRRSGTAYGYTF
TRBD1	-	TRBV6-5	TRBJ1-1	TGTGCCAGCAGTTTTACAGGGGAAGGGACTGAAGCTTTCTTT	CASSFTGEGTEAFF
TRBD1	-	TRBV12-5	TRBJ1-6	TGTGCTAGTGGCAAGAACCCGGGACAGGGATATAATTCACCCCTCCACTTT	CASGKNPGQGYNSPLHF
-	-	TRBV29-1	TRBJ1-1	TGCAGCGTTGAGAGGGAAAGGAACACTGAAGCTTTCTTT	CSVERERNTEAFF
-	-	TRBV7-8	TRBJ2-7	TGTGCCAGCAGCTTAGAGTCAGCGTATTCCTACGAGCAGTACTTC	CASSLESAYSYEQYF
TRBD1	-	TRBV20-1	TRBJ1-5	TGCAGTGCTAGTGCAGGGGGCAGGCAGCCCCAGCATTTT	CSASAGGRQPQHF
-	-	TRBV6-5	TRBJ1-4	TGTGCCAGCAGTTACGTTGGGGCAAATGAAAAACTGTTTTTT	CASSYVGANEKLFF
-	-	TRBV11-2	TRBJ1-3	TGTGCCAGCAGCTTAGACAGGGAAGGAAACACCATATATTTT	CASSLDREGNTIYF
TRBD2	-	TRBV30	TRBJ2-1	TGTGCCTCGGATAGAGCGGGGGGGGGAAATGAGCAGTTCTTC	CASDRAGGGNEQFF
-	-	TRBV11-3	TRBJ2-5	TGTGCCAGCAGCTTAGGATACGACTCCGGCGAGACCCAGTACTTC	CASSLGYDSGETQYF
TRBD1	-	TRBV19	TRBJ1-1	TGTGCCAGTAGTAATACAGGGGCCCGGAACACTGAAGCTTTCTTT	CASSNTGARNTEAFF
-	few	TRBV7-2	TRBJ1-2	TGTGCCAGCAGCTTTGTCGATAGCAACTATGGCTACACCTTC	CASSFVDSNYGYTF
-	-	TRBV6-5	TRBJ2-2	TGTGCCAGCAGTTACGGGGGGGCCTCGAACACCGGGGAGCTGTTTTTT	CASSYGGASNTGELFF
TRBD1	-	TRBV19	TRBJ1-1	TGTGCCAGTAGCCCGGACAGGGCAATGAACACTGAAGCTTTCTTT	CASSPDRAMNTEAFF
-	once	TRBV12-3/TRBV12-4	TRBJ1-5	TGTGCCAGCAGTTTTGGCAGAAATCAGCCCCAGCATTTT	CASSFGRNQPQHF
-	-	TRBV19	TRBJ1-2	TGTGCCAGTAGTGTCCAGACGGAGAATGGCTACACCTTC	CASSVQTENGYTF
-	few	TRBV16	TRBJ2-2	TGTGCCAGCAGCCAATCGCAGGCCAGCGGGGAGCTGTTTTTT	CASSQSQASGELFF
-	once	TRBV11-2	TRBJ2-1	TGTGCCAGCAGCTTAGATCTGCCAGGGTGGGCCCCCTTCAATGAGCAGTTCTTC	CASSLDLPGWAPFNEQFF
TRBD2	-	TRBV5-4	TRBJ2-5	TGTGCCAGCAGCTTTGGGACTAGAAGCGAGACCCAGTACTTC	CASSFGTRSETQYF
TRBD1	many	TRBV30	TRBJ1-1	TGTGCCTGGAGTGTGACAGGGGGGGCTTTCTTT	CAWSVTGGAFF
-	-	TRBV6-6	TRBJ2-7	TGTGCCAGCAGTTACGACAGTTCCTACGAGCAGTACTTC	CASSYDSSYEQYF
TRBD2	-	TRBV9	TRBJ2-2	TGTGCCAGCAGCGGGCCGGGACTACGCACCGGGGAGCTGTTTTTT	CASSGPGLRTGELFF